This entry lists 20 T cell receptor beta chains sequenced from one sample in a study of T-cell reconstitution after alpha-beta-depleted transplantation in children. TCRbeta library preparation incorporated unique molecular identifiers. TCRdb re-called the PCR reads through MiXCR, storing one row per CDR3 protein. Of about 1,000,000 distinct CDR3 sequences listed, about 31% are singletons. The specimen comprised PBMCs, mostly from graft donor cells, sampled 360 days after TCRalphabeta/CD19-depleted stem cell transplant. Receptors were obtained from a boy under two years old who had a stem cell transplant for SCID, so the T cells may come from the graft donor.

The chain links TRBV5-1 to TRBJ2-1; D is tentatively TRBD1 or TRBD2 (5 bases each). CDR1 and CDR2 from the germline V gene are SGHRS and YFSETQ. The V end lost 2 bases, the J end lost 5 bases, and 14 bases lay between the germline ends. There are 15 residues in the CDR3. For the CDR3, the DNA is TGCGCCAGCAGCTTAAGGGGACCCACCGACAATGAGCAGTTCTTC. Translation gives CASSLRGPTDNEQFF.

This clonotype was detected only a few times. The V and J genes are TRBV29-1 and TRBJ2-5; possible D gene TRBD2, 5 bases. The V end lost 6 bases, the J end lost 4 bases, and 15 bases lay between the germline ends. Germline V lookup: CDR1 SQVTM, CDR2 ANQGSEA. The CDR3 spans 13 residues. The CDR3 protein is CSVEYGLPETQYF. The CDR3 DNA reads as TGCAGCGTCGAGTACGGACTCCCAGAGACCCAGTACTTC.

The rearrangement uses TRBV7-9 and TRBJ2-7, with 7 positions matching TRBD1. Germline V gene data show CDR1 as SEHNR and CDR2 as FQNEAQ (reference sequence). The junction had 16 bases not matched to a gene; V was cut back by 5 bases and J by 3 bases. This CDR3 has 17 residues. CDR3 residues: CASSVDPGQGDNYEQYF. CDR3 in DNA: TGTGCCAGCAGCGTAGACCCAGGGCAGGGGGATAACTACGAGCAGTACTTC.

In its sample, this clonotype was seen a few times. V gene TRBV7-2 combines with J gene TRBJ2-6; D might be TRBD2 (6 bases). The germline CDR1 and CDR2 sequences are SGHTA and FQGNSA. V dropped 3 bases and J dropped 0 bases, with 9 bases sitting between them. The CDR3 has 16 amino acids. The CDR3 nucleotides read TGTGCCAGCAGCTTGGGGGGTCCCTCTGGGGCCAACGTCCTGACTTTC. Amino acid sequence: CASSLGGPSGANVLTF.

This clonotype was picked up a small number of times. This chain connects TRBV20-1 to TRBJ1-3; no reliable D call. CDR3 size: 14 residues. Trimming removed 1 base at V and 3 bases at J, with 10 bases between. CDR1 is DFQATT, CDR2 SNEGSKA, per germline (reference sequence). The CDR3 region is CSARGRHGGNTIYF. The CDR3 DNA is TGCAGTGCTAGAGGTCGACACGGTGGAAACACCATATATTTT.

This clonotype was seen only once. The rearrangement links TRBV28 to TRBJ2-7; 9 bases fit TRBD2. In germline, CDR1 is MDHEN, CDR2 SYDVKM. There are 15 residues in the CDR3. V gave up 2 bases and J gave up 5 bases; unmatched junction bases: 7. DNA for the CDR3: TGTGCCAGCAGTTTAGGGCTAGCGGGGAGGAACGAGCAGTACTTC. Protein: CASSLGLAGRNEQYF. The entire variable domain, with the rest obtained from reference TRBV28 and TRBJ2-7, is as follows: DVKVTQSSRYLVKRTGEKVFLECVQDMDHENMFWYRQDPGLGLRLIYFSYDVKMKEKGDIPEGYSVSREKKERFSLILESASTNQTSMYLCASSLGLAGRNEQYFGPGTRLTVT.

This clonotype has a handful of counts. This chain uses TRBV29-1 with TRBJ2-3; unclear D gene. CDR1 is SQVTM, CDR2 ANQGSEA, per germline. The V and J ends lost 5 bases and 5 bases respectively, with 5 bases between them. The CDR3 has 10 amino acids. The CDR3: CSVQKDTQYF. CDR3 coding DNA: TGCAGCGTTCAGAAAGATACGCAGTATTTT.

CDR3 protein: CASSPAQQLNTEAFF. In nucleotides, the CDR3 is TGTGCCAGCAGTCCTGCGCAGCAGTTAAACACTGAAGCTTTCTTT. V gene TRBV12-3 or TRBV12-4 combines with J gene TRBJ1-1; unclear D gene. The V end lost 5 bases, the J end lost 2 bases, and 15 bases lay between the germline ends. This CDR3 spans 15 amino acids.

This clonotype showed up just a few times. The chain uses TRBV5-1 and TRBJ2-5; 7 bases agree with TRBD2. CDR3 length: 15 residues. With 0 bases clipped from V and 0 bases from J, the junction kept 2 bases outside the gene matches. Germline loops: CDR1 SGHRS, CDR2 YFSETQ. The CDR3 bases are TGCGCCAGCAGCTTGGTGGGGGGGTACCAAGAGACCCAGTACTTC. It yields the protein CASSLVGGYQETQYF.

This clonotype was recorded a few times. The chain carries TRBV27 and TRBJ2-1; no firm D call. The CDR3 is made up of 13 amino acids. Germline V CDR1 and CDR2: MNHEY, SMNVEV (reference sequence). V was shortened by 7 bases and J by 2 bases, with 9 bases between the two germline ends. In nucleotides, the CDR3 is TGTGCCAGCACCGACACCACCTACAATGAGCAGTTCTTC. It yields the protein CASTDTTYNEQFF.

The V gene is TRBV25-1, the J gene TRBJ1-2; weak D call: TRBD1 (5 bases). The ends were cut back, 0 bases at V and 8 bases at J, with 19 bases in the middle. Germline CDR1 MGHDK, CDR2 SYGVNS. This CDR3 has 16 amino acids. The CDR3 region has the DNA TGTGCCAGCAGTGAATATAAAGGGGCAGGGAACCAAGGCTACACCTTC. Translating gives CASSEYKGAGNQGYTF.

In this sample, this clonotype turned up a few times. The V gene is TRBV10-3, the J gene TRBJ2-1; 8 positions match TRBD2. V lost 5 bases, J lost 2 bases, and 2 bases stayed unmatched. CDR1 and CDR2 from the germline V gene are ENHRY and SYGVKD. This CDR3 spans 14 amino acids. This CDR3 is CAISRTSPYNEQFF. CDR3 bases: TGTGCCATCAGTAGGACTAGCCCCTACAATGAGCAGTTCTTC.

The chain employs TRBV27 and TRBJ1-1; D not certain. Deletions cut 5 bases from V and 3 bases from J, with 13 bases between. This CDR3 region has 14 residues. CDR1 is MNHEY, CDR2 SMNVEV, per germline (reference sequence). CDR3 in amino acids: CASSLNGWDTEAFF. CDR3 coding DNA: TGTGCCAGCAGTCTCAACGGGTGGGACACTGAAGCTTTCTTT.

This chain links TRBV9 with TRBJ1-4; 9 bases align to TRBD1. Germline CDR1 SGDLS, CDR2 YYNGEE. This CDR3 has 15 amino acids. The junction had 1 base not matched to a gene; V was cut back by 1 base and J by 3 bases. CDR3 in DNA: TGTGCCAGCAGCGTAAGGGACAGGGCTAATGAAAAACTGTTTTTT. It yields the protein CASSVRDRANEKLFF.

The CDR3 region has the DNA TGCGCCAGCAGCTTGGAGGGGATTTACACTGAAGCTTTCTTT. Its protein is CASSLEGIYTEAFF. The chain couples TRBV5-1 to TRBJ1-1; TRBD1 is a possible D gene (5 bases). The length of the CDR3 is 14 residues. Germline V gene data show CDR1 as SGHRS and CDR2 as YFSETQ. V dropped 0 bases and J dropped 3 bases, with 9 bases sitting between them.

This clonotype has a single count. This chain joins TRBV20-1 and TRBJ2-3; weak D call: TRBD2 (5 bases). CDR1 is DFQATT, CDR2 SNEGSKA, per germline (reference sequence). Trimming cost V 3 bases and J 6 bases, with 16 bases left between them. The CDR3 has 14 residues. The CDR3: CSARSPVATDTQYF. As DNA, the CDR3 is TGCAGTGCTAGGTCGCCGGTAGCGACGGATACGCAGTATTTT.

This clonotype has a handful of counts. The chain carries TRBV10-3 and TRBJ2-3; a possible D gene is TRBD2 (6 bases). V was shortened by 7 bases and J by 2 bases, with 13 bases between the two germline ends. The CDR3 length is 14 residues. CDR1 and CDR2 (germline): ENHRY, SYGVKD. The CDR3 loop reads CAINRAGPTDTQYF. For the CDR3, the DNA is TGTGCCATCAATAGAGCGGGCCCCACAGATACGCAGTATTTT.

This clonotype was found a few times. The genes are TRBV28 and TRBJ2-7; TRBD2 aligns across 8 bases. Trimming at V came to 1 base and at J to 3 bases, leaving 8 bases not matched to a gene. The CDR3 totals 16 residues. Germline CDR1 MDHEN, CDR2 SYDVKM. In DNA, the CDR3 is TGTGCCAGCAGTTTATCCGGCGGGGGGTCGATCTACGAGCAGTACTTC. This encodes CASSLSGGGSIYEQYF.

Ten or more counts support this clonotype. The rearrangement uses TRBV6-2 or TRBV6-3 and TRBJ2-5, with 8 bases lining up with TRBD2. There are 15 residues in the CDR3. Trimming took 2 bases from V and 5 from J; bases not matched to a gene: 7. Germline V lookup: CDR1 MNHEY, CDR2 SVGEGT. The CDR3 nucleotides are TGTGCCAGCAGTTACGCATCTAGCGGGCGGGAGACCCAGTACTTC. Amino acid sequence: CASSYASSGRETQYF.

In its sample, this clonotype was seen a few times. The rearrangement joins TRBV18 to TRBJ1-1, with D maybe TRBD1 (6 bases). Germline assignment: CDR1 KGHSH and CDR2 LQKENI. V lost 6 bases and J 1 base, leaving 15 bases between the germline ends. The CDR3 sequence is 15 residues long. CDR3 bases: TGTGCCAGCTCCCTCGGGACACCCTCGAACACTGAAGCTTTCTTT. It yields the protein CASSLGTPSNTEAFF.